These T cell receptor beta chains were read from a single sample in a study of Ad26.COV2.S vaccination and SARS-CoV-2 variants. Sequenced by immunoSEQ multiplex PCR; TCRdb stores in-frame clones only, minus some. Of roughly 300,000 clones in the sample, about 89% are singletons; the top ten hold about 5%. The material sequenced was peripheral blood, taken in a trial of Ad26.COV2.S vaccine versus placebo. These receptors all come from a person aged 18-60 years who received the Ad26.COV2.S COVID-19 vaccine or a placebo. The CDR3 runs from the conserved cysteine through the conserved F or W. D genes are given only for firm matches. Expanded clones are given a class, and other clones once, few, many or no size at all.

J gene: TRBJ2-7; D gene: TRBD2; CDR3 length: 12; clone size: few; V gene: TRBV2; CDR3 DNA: TGTGCCAGCCAGGGACTAGCCTACGAGCAGTACTTC; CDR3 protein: CASQGLAYEQYF
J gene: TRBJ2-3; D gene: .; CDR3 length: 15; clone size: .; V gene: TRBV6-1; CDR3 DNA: TGTGCCAGCAGTGAAGCGGGAGGCGGCCAAGATACGCAGTATTTT; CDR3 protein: CASSEAGGGQDTQYF
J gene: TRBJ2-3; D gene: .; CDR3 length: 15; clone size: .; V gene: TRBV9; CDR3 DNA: TGTGCCAGCAGCTCGGACGGGGCGGCAACAGATACGCAGTATTTT; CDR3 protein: CASSSDGAATDTQYF
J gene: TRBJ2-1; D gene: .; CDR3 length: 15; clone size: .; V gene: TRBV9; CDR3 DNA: TGTGCCAGCAGCGACAGCGGATCAACCCACAATGAGCAGTTCTTC; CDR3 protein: CASSDSGSTHNEQFF
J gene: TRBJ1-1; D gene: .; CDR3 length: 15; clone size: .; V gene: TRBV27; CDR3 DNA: TGTGCCAGCAGTTTCGGGGGGGGAGGGGCCTCTGAAGCTTTCTTT; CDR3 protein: CASSFGGGGASEAFF
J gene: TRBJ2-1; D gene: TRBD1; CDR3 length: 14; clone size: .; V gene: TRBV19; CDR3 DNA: TGTGCCAGTAGTACCTGGACAGGGAGGAATGAGCAGTTCTTC; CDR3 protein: CASSTWTGRNEQFF
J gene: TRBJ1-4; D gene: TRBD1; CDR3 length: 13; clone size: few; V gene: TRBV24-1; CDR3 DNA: TGTGCCACCTCACAGGGGGCTGGCGAAAAACTGTTTTTT; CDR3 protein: CATSQGAGEKLFF
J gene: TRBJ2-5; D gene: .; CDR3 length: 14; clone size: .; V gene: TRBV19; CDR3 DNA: TGTGCCAGTAGTATTGGGACAAGGGGAGAGACCCAGTACTTC; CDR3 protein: CASSIGTRGETQYF
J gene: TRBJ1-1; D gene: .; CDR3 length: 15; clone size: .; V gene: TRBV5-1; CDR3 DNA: TGCGCCAGCAGCTCGGCCCCGTTTCGGGTAAACGAAGCTTTCTTT; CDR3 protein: CASSSAPFRVNEAFF
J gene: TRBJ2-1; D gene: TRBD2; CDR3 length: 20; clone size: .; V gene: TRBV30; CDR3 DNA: TGTGCCTGGAGTGGGGGGACTAGCGGGAGAGAGGGTTACTCCTACAATGAGCAGTTCTTC; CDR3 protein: CAWSGGTSGREGYSYNEQFF
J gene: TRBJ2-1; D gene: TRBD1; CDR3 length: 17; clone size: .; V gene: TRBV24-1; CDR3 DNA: TGTGCCACCAGTGATACAACCGGGACAGCGTCCTACAATGAGCAGTTCTTC; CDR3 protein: CATSDTTGTASYNEQFF
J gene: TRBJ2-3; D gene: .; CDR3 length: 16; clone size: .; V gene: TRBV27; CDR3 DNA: TGTGCCAGCAGTTTGAGATCAGGAATAAGTACAGATACGCAGTATTTT; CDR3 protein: CASSLRSGISTDTQYF
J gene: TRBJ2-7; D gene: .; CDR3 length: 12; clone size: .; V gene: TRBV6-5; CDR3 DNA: TGTGCCAGCGGCGTGGGGGGGGCGGTGCAGTACTTC; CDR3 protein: CASGVGGAVQYF
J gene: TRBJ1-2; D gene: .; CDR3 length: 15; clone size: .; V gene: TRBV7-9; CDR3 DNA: TGTGCCAGCAGCTTAGTGTCAGAGGATAACTATGGCTACACCTTC; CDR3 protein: CASSLVSEDNYGYTF
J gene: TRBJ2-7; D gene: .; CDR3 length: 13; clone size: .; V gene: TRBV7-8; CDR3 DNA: TGTGCCAGCAGCTTAGACTGGGGACTCGAGCAGTACTTC; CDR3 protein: CASSLDWGLEQYF
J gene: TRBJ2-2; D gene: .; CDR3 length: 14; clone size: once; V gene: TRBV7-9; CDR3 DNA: TGTGCCAGCAGCTTAGCGGCTAGCACCGGGGAGCTGTTTTTT; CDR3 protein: CASSLAASTGELFF
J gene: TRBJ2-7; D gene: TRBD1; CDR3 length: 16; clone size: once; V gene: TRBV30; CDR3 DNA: TGTGCCTGGAGGCGGATTAGGGGGACAGGGCACTACGAGCAGTACTTC; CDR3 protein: CAWRRIRGTGHYEQYF
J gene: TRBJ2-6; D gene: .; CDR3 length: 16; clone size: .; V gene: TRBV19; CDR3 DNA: TGTGCCAGCACTGCCGGACAGATCTCTGGGGCCAACGTCCTGACTTTC; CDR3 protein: CASTAGQISGANVLTF
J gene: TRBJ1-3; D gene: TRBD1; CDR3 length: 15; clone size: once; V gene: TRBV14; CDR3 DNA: TGTGCCAGCAGCCAAGGACAGGGGGTTGGAAACACCATATATTTT; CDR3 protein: CASSQGQGVGNTIYF